The next 14 T cell receptor beta chains were all read from a single sample in a study of blood T cells in healthy people across ages. Primers used in a second PCR of about 6 to 12 cycles were a sample-barcoded 5' primer and a J-beta primer mix. TCRdb redid the calling of the 5' RACE reads with MiXCR, one entry per CDR3 protein. The sample shows approximately 800,000 distinct CDR3 sequences, 20% to 30% of them seen only once. The sample also formed part of further work on T cells of mothers and their children.

Sequenced material: blood. The receptor source for this set is a boy aged 10-17 years in good health.

This sequence joins TRBV7-2 and TRBJ1-2, with 11 bases lining up with TRBD1. Germline V gives CDR1 SGHTA, CDR2 FQGNSA. There are 14 residues in the CDR3. V lost 5 bases and J lost 4; bases outside the gene matches: 3. The DNA of the CDR3 is TGTGCCAGCAGCGTGGACAGGGGGCCCTATGGCTACACCTTC. This sequence encodes CASSVDRGPYGYTF.

This sequence joins TRBV5-1 and TRBJ1-1, with D maybe TRBD1 (6 bases). The CDR3 has 17 amino acids. V lost 0 bases and J 0 bases, leaving 15 bases between the germline ends. CDR1 is SGHRS and CDR2 is YFSETQ in the germline V gene. The CDR3 sequence is CASSLAGGRGMNTEAFF. As DNA, the CDR3 is TGCGCCAGCAGCTTGGCCGGGGGAAGGGGGATGAACACTGAAGCTTTCTTT.

This clonotype appeared a few times. The chain carries TRBV12-3 or TRBV12-4 and TRBJ1-4; D ambiguous. V was clipped by 9 bases and J by 0 bases, with 11 bases between them. The CDR3 contains 14 residues. Written as DNA, the CDR3 is TGTGCCAGTAGGGCAGGAGCAACTAATGAAAAACTGTTTTTT. Its protein is CASRAGATNEKLFF.

The chain is built from TRBV5-5 and TRBJ2-3; 7 bases map to TRBD2. Germline V gives CDR1 SGHKS, CDR2 YYEKEE (reference sequence). The V and J ends lost 4 bases and 1 base, in that order; junction bases with no gene match: 9. This CDR3 is built from 16 residues. This CDR3 reads CASSPSPTSGTDTQYF. DNA of the CDR3: TGTGCCAGCAGCCCCTCCCCTACTAGCGGCACAGATACGCAGTATTTT.

The rearrangement links TRBV15 to TRBJ1-5; TRBD1 might be the D (5 bases). The germline gives CDR1 LNHNV, CDR2 YYDKDF (reference sequence). The CDR3 spans 15 residues. The V gene lost 1 base and the J gene lost 4 bases, with 11 bases spanning the gap. CDR3 nucleotide sequence: TGTGCCACCAGCAGAGGGAGGGGTGGAAATCAGCCCCAGCATTTT. Residues: CATSRGRGGNQPQHF.

V is TRBV20-1 and J is TRBJ1-2; no clear D. The germline V gene has CDR1 DFQATT and CDR2 SNEGSKA (reference sequence). The V and J ends lost 5 bases and 1 base respectively, with 5 bases between them. This CDR3 has 11 residues. The CDR3 reads CSARINYGYTF. The CDR3 DNA follows: TGCAGTGCTCGGATTAACTATGGCTACACCTTC.

The chain combines TRBV7-2 with TRBJ2-7; D remains unclear. Near its end, the DNA agrees better with TRBJ2-5, so the J call may be wrong. Germline V gene sequence: CDR1 SGHTA, CDR2 FQGNSA. The CDR3 length is 15 residues. The CDR3: CASSLGPAQLETQYF. The CDR3 bases are TGTGCCAGCAGCTTAGGGCCGGCTCAGCTGGAGACCCAGTACTTC.

This clonotype was counted a few times. The chain links TRBV5-6 to TRBJ2-5; tentatively, D is TRBD1 or TRBD2 (6 bases each). Germline-derived CDR1 and CDR2 are SGHDT and YYEEEE. This CDR3 is built from 15 residues. V lost 4 bases and J lost 5, with 18 bases in between. Here the CDR3 reads CASSVGGPTMETQYF. DNA for the CDR3: TGTGCCAGCAGCGTCGGGGGCCCGACTATGGAGACCCAGTACTTC.

This rearrangement joins TRBV11-1 to TRBJ2-1; unclear D gene. The CDR3 has 13 residues. Per germline, CDR1 SGHAT and CDR2 FQDESV (reference sequence). V was cut by 6 bases and J by 4 bases, with 10 bases left in between. The CDR3 loop reads CASRKPGYNEQFF. CDR3 DNA sequence: TGTGCCAGCAGGAAACCAGGATACAATGAGCAGTTCTTC.

The chain joins TRBV25-1 to TRBJ1-1; no clear D gene. This CDR3 is 13 amino acids long. Germline V CDR1 and CDR2: MGHDK, SYGVNS. V was cut by 2 bases and J by 7 bases, with 11 bases left in between. Here the CDR3 reads CASSEQAFSEAFF. The CDR3 DNA sequence: TGTGCCAGCAGTGAACAGGCGTTTAGTGAAGCTTTCTTT.

This clonotype was recorded a few times. The gene calls are TRBV20-1 and TRBJ2-3; TRBD1 matches at 10 bases. Germline loops: CDR1 DFQATT, CDR2 SNEGSKA (reference sequence). The CDR3 sequence is 15 residues long. With V trimmed by 6 bases and J by 3 bases, 9 bases remained unmatched. CDR3 DNA sequence: TGCAGTGCCCAAAACCGGGACAGGGGTACAGATACGCAGTATTTT. It specifies CSAQNRDRGTDTQYF.

This clonotype was seen more than once but under ten times. The rearrangement uses TRBV9 and TRBJ2-3; tentative D call: TRBD1 (7 bases). V shed 0 bases and J shed 0 bases, with 8 bases lying between them. Looked up from germline, CDR1 is SGDLS and CDR2 is YYNGEE. The CDR3 has 15 amino acids. CDR3 loop: CASSVAGGSTDTQYF. CDR3 DNA: TGTGCCAGCAGCGTAGCAGGGGGGAGCACAGATACGCAGTATTTT.

This clonotype was detected a few times. The rearrangement links TRBV7-9 to TRBJ2-2; no clear D. Germline CDR1 SEHNR, CDR2 FQNEAQ (reference sequence). V was shortened by 6 bases and J by 8 bases, with 10 bases between the two germline ends. There are 12 residues in the CDR3. The CDR3 reads CASSTDVGELFF. CDR3 DNA sequence: TGTGCCAGCAGTACGGATGTTGGGGAGCTGTTTTTT.

Regarding this clonotype: The junction shows a germline mismatch at one end, possibly a read error. The gene calls are TRBV20-1 and TRBJ1-1; TRBD1 might be the D (6 bases). Germline-derived CDR1 and CDR2 are DFQATT and SNEGSKA (reference sequence). This CDR3 is 14 amino acids long. For the CDR3, the DNA is TGCAGTGCTTTCAGGGCAGGGGAGGGTACTGGAGCTTTCTTT. It specifies CSAFRAGEGTGAFF.